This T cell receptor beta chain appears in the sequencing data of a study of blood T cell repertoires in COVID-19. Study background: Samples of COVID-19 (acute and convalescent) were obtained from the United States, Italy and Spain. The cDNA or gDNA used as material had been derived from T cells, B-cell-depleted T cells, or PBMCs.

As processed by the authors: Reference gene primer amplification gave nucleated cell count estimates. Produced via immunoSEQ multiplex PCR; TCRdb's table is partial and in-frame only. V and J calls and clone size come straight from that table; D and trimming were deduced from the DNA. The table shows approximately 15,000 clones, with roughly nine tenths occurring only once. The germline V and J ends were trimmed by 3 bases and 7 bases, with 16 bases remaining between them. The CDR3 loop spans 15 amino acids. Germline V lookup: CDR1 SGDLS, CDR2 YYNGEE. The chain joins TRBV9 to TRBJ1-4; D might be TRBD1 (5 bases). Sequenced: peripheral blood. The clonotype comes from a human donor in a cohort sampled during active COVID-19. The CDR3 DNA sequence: TGTGCCAGCAGCGATGGGGCCAGGGAGGGTGAAAAACTGTTTTTT. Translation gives CASSDGAREGEKLFF.